The 7 T cell receptor beta chains below all came from one sample that was sequenced in a study of blood T cell repertoires in COVID-19. Generated by immunoSEQ multiplex PCR, the TCRdb table keeps only in-frame clones and is missing some. Altogether about 89,000 clones are present, less than 95% being singletons, with the ten largest covering approximately 2.3%. The sequenced sample consisted of peripheral blood. Source of these receptors: a human donor with active COVID-19. The donor label of this sample is uncertain.

Only one count was recorded for this clone. The rearrangement joins TRBV18 to TRBJ1-5; D perhaps matches TRBD1 (5 bases). Germline V gives CDR1 KGHSH, CDR2 LQKENI. The CDR3 spans 16 residues. Trimming removed 0 bases from V and 4 bases from J, with 13 bases in between. The CDR3 nucleotides are TGTGCCAGCTCACCACCGGGGGACTCCTTAAATCAGCCCCAGCATTTT. Translating gives CASSPPGDSLNQPQHF.

This chain joins TRBV6-2 or TRBV6-3 and TRBJ2-5, with 10 bases that match TRBD1. V shed 4 bases and J 0 bases; nucleotides not matched to a gene: 5. The germline V gene has CDR1 MNHEY and CDR2 SVGEGT. This CDR3 has 16 residues. CDR3 DNA sequence: TGTGCCAGCAGTTCTTGGACAGGGGGGTACCAAGAGACCCAGTACTTC. Protein product: CASSSWTGGYQETQYF.

The rearrangement uses TRBV5-4 and TRBJ2-3; 16 bases fit TRBD2. CDR1 and CDR2 (germline): SGHNT, YYREEE (reference sequence). V was pared by 4 bases and J by 3 bases, with 8 bases of the junction left unmatched. This CDR3 is built from 18 residues. The DNA for the CDR3 is TGTGCCAGCAGCACTGGGACTAGCGGGGGGGCCTCTACAGATACGCAGTATTTT. It translates to CASSTGTSGGASTDTQYF.

The rearrangement joins TRBV5-1 to TRBJ1-2, with 8 bases matching TRBD1. The germline V gene has CDR1 SGHRS and CDR2 YFSETQ. The CDR3 loop spans 13 amino acids. Losses at the gene ends were 2 bases for V and 6 bases for J; bases not matched to a gene: 3. The CDR3 nucleotides read TGCGCCAGCAGCTTCGGACAGGGCCATGGCTACACCTTC. Translating gives CASSFGQGHGYTF.

This clone was observed once. The V call is TRBV19, the J call TRBJ2-3, with 11 bases fitting TRBD1. The germline V gene has CDR1 LNHDA and CDR2 SQIVND (reference sequence). The CDR3 totals 17 residues. V shed 6 bases, J shed 2 bases, and the junction held 10 bases outside the gene matches. The CDR3 DNA is TGTGCCAGTAGCCAGCCGGGACAGGGGGGAATCACAGATACGCAGTATTTT. Translation gives CASSQPGQGGITDTQYF.

The rearrangement links TRBV18 to TRBJ1-1, with D possibly TRBD1 on 6 matching bases. V lost 3 bases and J 1 base, leaving 12 bases between the germline ends. Germline CDR1 and CDR2: KGHSH and LQKENI. CDR3 size: 15 residues. The CDR3 is CASSPGTPQNTEAFF. CDR3 nucleotide sequence: TGTGCCAGCTCACCCGGGACACCACAGAACACTGAAGCTTTCTTT.

V usage is TRBV6-6 and J usage is TRBJ2-7; 9 nucleotides align to TRBD1. Germline V gene sequence: CDR1 MNHNY, CDR2 SVGAGI (reference sequence). The length of the CDR3 is 15 residues. With 6 bases clipped from V and 1 base from J, the junction kept 7 bases outside the gene matches. DNA for the CDR3: TGTGCCAGCAGCGACTCCGGGACAGGGTCCTACGAGCAGTACTTC. Amino acid sequence: CASSDSGTGSYEQYF.